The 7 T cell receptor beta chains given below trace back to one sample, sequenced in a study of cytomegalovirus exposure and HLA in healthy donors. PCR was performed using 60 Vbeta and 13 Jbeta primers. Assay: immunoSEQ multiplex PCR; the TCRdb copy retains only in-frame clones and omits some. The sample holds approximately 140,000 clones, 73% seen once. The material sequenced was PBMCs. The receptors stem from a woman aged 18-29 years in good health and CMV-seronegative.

In DNA, the CDR3 is TGTGCCAGCAGTTTCCACGGACTAGCGGTGCAGCAGTTCTTC. This sequence encodes CASSFHGLAVQQFF. This rearrangement joins TRBV27 to TRBJ2-1, with TRBD2 identical over 10 bases. This CDR3 is built from 14 residues. Germline CDR1 MNHEY, CDR2 SMNVEV (reference sequence). V was pared by 3 bases and J by 11 bases, with 7 bases of the junction left unmatched.

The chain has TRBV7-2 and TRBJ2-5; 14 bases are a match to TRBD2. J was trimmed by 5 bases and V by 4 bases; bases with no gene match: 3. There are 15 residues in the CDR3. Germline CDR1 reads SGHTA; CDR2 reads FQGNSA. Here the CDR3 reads CASSSTSGGGETQYF. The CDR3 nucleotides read TGTGCCAGCAGCTCGACTAGCGGGGGGGGCGAGACCCAGTACTTC.

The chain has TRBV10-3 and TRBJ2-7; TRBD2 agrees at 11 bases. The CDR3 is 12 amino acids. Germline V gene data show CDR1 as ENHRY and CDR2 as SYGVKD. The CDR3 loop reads CAIGTSGYEQYV. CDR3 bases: TGTGCAATTGGGACTAGCGGATACGAGCAGTACGTC.

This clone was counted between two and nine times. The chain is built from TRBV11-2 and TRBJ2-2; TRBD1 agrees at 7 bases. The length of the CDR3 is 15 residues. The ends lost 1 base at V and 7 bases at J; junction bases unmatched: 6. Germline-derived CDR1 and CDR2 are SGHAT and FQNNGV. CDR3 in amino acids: CASSLVTGPYGELFF. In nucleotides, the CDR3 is TGTGCCAGCAGCTTAGTGACAGGGCCTTACGGGGAGCTGTTTTTT.

This CDR3 reads CASSVRLAEGDEQFF. The CDR3 region has the DNA TGTGCCAGCAGTGTTCGACTAGCGGAGGGGGATGAGCAGTTCTTC. This sequence joins TRBV6-1 and TRBJ2-1; 9 nucleotides align to TRBD2. The CDR3 extends over 15 amino acids. Per germline, CDR1 MNHNS and CDR2 SASEGT. V trimming: 4 bases; J trimming: 8 bases; junction bases outside the gene matches: 9.

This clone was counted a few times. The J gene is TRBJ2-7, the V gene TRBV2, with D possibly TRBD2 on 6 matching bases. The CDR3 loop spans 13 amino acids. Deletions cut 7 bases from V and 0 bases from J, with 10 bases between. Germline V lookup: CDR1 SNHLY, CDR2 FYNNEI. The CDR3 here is CASTGRSSYEQYF. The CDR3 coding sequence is TGTGCCAGCACAGGGAGGAGCTCCTACGAGCAGTACTTC.

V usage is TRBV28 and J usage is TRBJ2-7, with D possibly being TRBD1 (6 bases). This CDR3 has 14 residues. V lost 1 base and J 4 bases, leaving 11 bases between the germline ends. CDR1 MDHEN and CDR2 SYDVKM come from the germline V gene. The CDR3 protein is CASSLLQGGYEQYF. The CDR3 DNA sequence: TGTGCCAGCAGTTTATTACAGGGTGGTTACGAGCAGTACTTC.